This TCR beta chain comes out of a study of CD8 T cells in ankylosing spondylitis. Study-wide points: Matched synovial fluid from ankylosing spondylitis patients was reported to be enriched for disease-linked clones. The authors found the disease-linked clones to be CD8+ and relatively rare in peripheral blood. Before this, some motif variants had been reported in reactive arthritis synovial fluid and blood. It appeared that ankylosing spondylitis blood was characterized by a TCR beta motif of several highly homologous variants.

On this clonotype: Its antigen remains unknown.

TCRdb re-analysed the 5' RACE reads in MiXCR, keeping a single row per CDR3 protein. The repertoire has around 88,000 distinct CDR3 sequences, about 9.1% of them found once; the top ten carry approximately 5.5%. The CDR3 has 20 residues. V was clipped by 0 bases and J by 7 bases; unmatched bases: 21. Germline V lookup: CDR1 DFQATT, CDR2 SNEGSKA (reference sequence). Sequencing used blood, either unsorted or a sorted T cell fraction (not recorded which). The source of this sequence is a male donor with ankylosing spondylitis or in good health (not recorded which). This chain joins TRBV20-1 and TRBJ2-3; 11 bases map to TRBD2. The CDR3 sequence is CSARDWRQELSGGGAYTQYF. DNA of the CDR3: TGCAGTGCTAGAGATTGGAGACAGGAACTTAGCGGGGGGGGCGCATATACGCAGTATTTT.